These 30 T cell receptor beta chains share one sample of origin, sequenced in a study of blood T cells in healthy people across ages. Together with a sample-barcoded 5' primer, a J-beta primer mix was included in a second PCR lasting about 7 to 11 cycles. MiXCR, run by TCRdb on the 5' RACE reads, gives a single entry per CDR3 protein. The sample shows roughly 800,000 distinct CDR3 sequences, 50% to 65% of them seen only once. The specimen was blood. The receptor source for this set is a man older than 75 in good health.

There are a few counts of this clonotype. The V and J genes are TRBV5-1 and TRBJ2-1; tentative D call: TRBD2 (6 bases). CDR1 and CDR2 (germline): SGHRS, YFSETQ. The V and J ends lost 7 bases and 2 bases respectively, with 13 bases between them. The CDR3 is 14 residues long. Here the CDR3 reads CASSIAAAYNEQFF. The CDR3 DNA is TGCGCCAGCTCCATAGCGGCTGCCTACAATGAGCAGTTCTTC.

This clonotype was recorded at least ten times. The chain recombines TRBV7-3 with TRBJ2-3; D may be TRBD2 (5 bases). Looked up from germline, CDR1 is SGHTA and CDR2 is FQGTGA. V was clipped by 0 bases and J by 4 bases, with 8 bases between them. The CDR3 length is 14 residues. The CDR3 protein is CASSLTGNADTQYF. The CDR3 bases are TGTGCCAGCAGCTTAACCGGGAATGCAGATACGCAGTATTTT.

The rearrangement uses TRBV29-1 and TRBJ2-7; D not certain. Trimming took off 5 bases at V and 0 bases at J, with 14 bases between the two ends. The V gene's germline CDR1 is SQVTM and CDR2 ANQGSEA. This CDR3 spans 14 amino acids. The CDR3: CSVSSPRNSYEQYF. The CDR3 DNA reads TGCAGCGTTTCGAGTCCCAGAAACTCCTACGAGCAGTACTTC.

CDR3 bases: TGCGCCAGCAGCTCCATCCTTCGCGGGAGGGAATACAATGAGCAGTTCTTC. This sequence encodes CASSSILRGREYNEQFF. The genes are TRBV4-1 and TRBJ2-1, with 9 nucleotides matching TRBD2. Germline CDR1 MGHRA, CDR2 YSYEKL. The CDR3 contains 17 residues. V lost 5 bases, J lost 4 bases, and 12 bases stayed unmatched.

The rearrangement uses TRBV2 and TRBJ2-7; TRBD2 aligns across 13 bases. The CDR3 sequence is 15 residues long. The V segment lost 7 bases and the J segment 4 bases; nucleotides outside the gene matches: 7. The V gene's germline CDR1 is SNHLY and CDR2 FYNNEI. The CDR3 loop is CASKRTSGSWYEQYF. The DNA of the CDR3 is TGTGCCAGCAAAAGGACTAGCGGGAGTTGGTACGAGCAGTACTTC.

The genes are TRBV28 and TRBJ1-2; the D is unclear. The CDR3 totals 14 residues. Germline V gene sequence: CDR1 MDHEN, CDR2 SYDVKM. V was clipped by 4 bases and J by 5 bases, with 14 bases between them. The DNA for the CDR3 is TGTGCCAGCAGTTCCCGGCGGGATGGGTATGGCTACACCTTC. Amino acids: CASSSRRDGYGYTF.

The chain carries TRBV6-5 and TRBJ2-4; 7 bases are a match to TRBD1. The end of the DNA fits TRBJ2-7 better, so the J call may be wrong. The CDR3 totals 14 residues. Germline V gene data show CDR1 as MNHEY and CDR2 as SVGAGI. The CDR3 reads CASSETGSSYEQYV. CDR3 sequence (DNA): TGTGCCAGCAGCGAGACAGGGAGCTCCTACGAGCAGTACGTC.

This clonotype was seen only a few times. The chain carries TRBV6-1 and TRBJ2-2, with D tentatively TRBD2 (6 bases). The V gene's germline CDR1 is MNHNS and CDR2 SASEGT. This CDR3 has 14 amino acids. Trimming removed 6 bases at V and 5 bases at J, with 13 bases between. As DNA, the CDR3 is TGTGCCAGCAGGTCAGCCGGGGGAACCGGGGAGCTGTTTTTT. It codes for CASRSAGGTGELFF.

This clonotype was seen more than once but under ten times. The rearrangement joins TRBV5-1 to TRBJ2-1; 9 bases are a match to TRBD2. This CDR3 region has 18 residues. Germline V CDR1 and CDR2: SGHRS, YFSETQ. V shed 0 bases and J 4 bases; nucleotides not matched to a gene: 11. The DNA for the CDR3 is TGCGCCAGCAGCTTGGCCAGTGGGACTAGCAGAATATACAATGAGCAGTTCTTC. This translates into CASSLASGTSRIYNEQFF.

The J gene is TRBJ2-1, the V gene TRBV7-3; 10 positions match TRBD2. The DNA end favors TRBJ2-7, so the J call may be wrong. CDR3 length equals 16 residues. The germline V gene encodes CDR1 SGHTA and CDR2 FQGTGA. Written as DNA, the CDR3 is TGTGCCAGCAGCTTAAAGGCTAGCGGGAGCGGCAATGAGCAGTACTTC. It codes for CASSLKASGSGNEQYF.

V and J are TRBV12-3 or TRBV12-4 and TRBJ2-7; TRBD2 might be the D (6 bases). This CDR3 contains 12 residues. V lost 8 bases to trimming and J lost 4 bases, with 12 bases between them. The DNA of the CDR3 is TGTGCCAGCGGAGGGACTCCTTACGAGCAGTACTTC. This sequence encodes CASGGTPYEQYF.

V gene TRBV12-3 or TRBV12-4 combines with J gene TRBJ2-1; D might be TRBD1 (5 bases). Trimming left V 7 bases short and J 5 bases short, with 12 bases between. There are 13 residues in the CDR3. The CDR3 reads CASTKGRNNEQFF. In DNA, the CDR3 is TGTGCCAGCACCAAGGGGCGGAACAATGAGCAGTTCTTC.

The V gene is TRBV29-1, the J gene TRBJ2-1; 11 bases fit TRBD2. Germline trimming cut 4 bases from V and 8 bases from J; bases unmatched to any gene: 7. Germline V CDR1 and CDR2: SQVTM, ANQGSEA. The CDR3 loop spans 14 amino acids. The chain's CDR3 is CSVGASGRPHEQFF. The DNA for the CDR3 is TGCAGCGTTGGGGCTAGCGGGAGGCCCCATGAGCAGTTCTTC.

This clonotype occurred a few times. The V call is TRBV2, the J call TRBJ2-5; D is possibly TRBD2 (6 bases). The J call may be incorrect, as the DNA end agrees better with TRBJ2-7. CDR1 and CDR2 (germline): SNHLY, FYNNEI. The CDR3 totals 13 residues. Written as DNA, the CDR3 is TGTGCCAGCATGCCAGCAGGGAGGTACGAGCAGTACTTC. Translating it yields CASMPAGRYEQYF.

This clonotype was recorded a few times. The chain joins TRBV28 to TRBJ2-3; D tentatively fits TRBD1 or TRBD2 (5 bases each). The CDR3 length is 14 residues. CDR1 MDHEN and CDR2 SYDVKM come from the germline V gene. V lost 8 bases, J lost 5 bases, and 17 bases lay in between. As DNA, the CDR3 is TGTGCCAGCCGCGGGCAGGGCAGAGTAGATACGCAGTATTTT. This gives the protein CASRGQGRVDTQYF.

The chain carries TRBV29-1 and TRBJ2-5, with D unclear. In germline, CDR1 is SQVTM, CDR2 ANQGSEA. The V end was cut by 4 bases, the J end by 3 bases, with 9 bases between. This CDR3 has 12 residues. The CDR3 sequence is CSVVAGEETQYF. The DNA of the CDR3 is TGCAGCGTTGTAGCTGGGGAAGAGACCCAGTACTTC.

The gene calls are TRBV7-2 and TRBJ2-7, with D unclear. Germline V lookup: CDR1 SGHTA, CDR2 FQGNSA. The CDR3 is 19 residues long. Trimming took off 2 bases at V and 1 base at J, with 24 bases between the two ends. The CDR3 coding sequence is TGTGCCAGCAGCTTATTACCGCCGGGCGGCCCAGGAAGATCCTACGAGCAGTACTTC. This translates into CASSLLPPGGPGRSYEQYF.

The V call is TRBV12-3 or TRBV12-4, the J call TRBJ1-2; weak D call: TRBD1 (5 bases). The CDR3 spans 17 residues. V gave up 6 bases and J gave up 2 bases, with 22 bases separating them. CDR3 in amino acids: CASSRGGDGRRNYGYTF. The CDR3 DNA follows: TGTGCCAGCAGCCGCGGTGGGGACGGAAGAAGGAACTATGGCTACACCTTC.

This clonotype was seen a few times. The genes are TRBV7-6 and TRBJ2-5; D gene ambiguous. The J call is uncertain, as TRBJ2-7 better fits the DNA end. Germline loops: CDR1 SGHVS, CDR2 FNYEAQ. The CDR3 is 12 residues long. The CDR3 DNA sequence: TGTGCCAGCAGCCCCGCCACGGGCGAGCAGTACTTC. It yields the protein CASSPATGEQYF.

The J gene is TRBJ2-5, the V gene TRBV7-2; the D gene could be TRBD1 or TRBD2 (7 bases each). The CDR3 sequence is 16 residues long. The germline V gene encodes CDR1 SGHTA and CDR2 FQGNSA. The V end lost 1 base, the J end lost 5 bases, and 17 bases lay between the germline ends. CDR3 sequence (DNA): TGTGCCAGCAGCTTAGTATCCAGGGGGGGCGAGGAGACCCAGTACTTC. Amino acids: CASSLVSRGGEETQYF.

This chain joins TRBV12-3 or TRBV12-4 and TRBJ2-2, with 8 bases fitting TRBD2. Trimming removed 10 bases from V and 2 bases from J; junction bases left unmatched: 9. This CDR3 has 15 residues. For the CDR3, the DNA is TGTGCCACCTCATCGGGAGGGTCTAACACCGGGGAGCTGTTTTTT. Its translation is CATSSGGSNTGELFF.

J is TRBJ2-5 and V is TRBV6-1; the D gene could be TRBD1 or TRBD2 (6 bases each). Germline CDR1 is MNHNS and CDR2 is SASEGT. The length of the CDR3 is 14 residues. V lost 0 bases and J lost 12, with 17 bases in between. The CDR3 here is CASSEAVRGTQEYF. CDR3 sequence (DNA): TGTGCCAGCAGTGAAGCTGTTCGCGGGACACAGGAGTACTTC.

This clonotype showed up just a few times. The chain links TRBV14 to TRBJ2-7; 8 nucleotides match TRBD1. CDR1 and CDR2 (germline): SGHDN, FVKESK. V gave up 8 bases and J gave up 3 bases; unmatched junction bases: 12. The CDR3 sequence is 15 residues long. The CDR3 DNA is TGTGCCAGCTCGGTTGGGGGGACAGGTTTCTACGAGCAGTACTTC. Translating it yields CASSVGGTGFYEQYF.

The chain couples TRBV3-1 to TRBJ2-5, with D possibly TRBD2 on 6 matching bases. V lost 0 bases and J lost 11, with 22 bases in between. Germline CDR1 is LGHDT and CDR2 is YNNKEL (reference sequence). CDR3 length: 16 amino acids. In DNA, the CDR3 is TGTGCCAGCAGCCAAGATCTTCAGCGGGCGCACTACGTGCAGTACTTC. This gives the protein CASSQDLQRAHYVQYF.

This chain uses TRBV7-2 with TRBJ1-2; 7 nucleotides align to TRBD1. The V gene's germline CDR1 is SGHTA and CDR2 FQGNSA. The ends lost 3 bases at V and 8 bases at J; junction bases unmatched: 15. The CDR3 has 16 amino acids. The chain's CDR3 is CASSLTRQGDIFGYTF. The DNA for the CDR3 is TGTGCCAGCAGCTTGACCCGACAGGGCGACATCTTCGGCTACACCTTC.

The table lists this clonotype with a few counts. This chain links TRBV24-1 with TRBJ2-7; D perhaps matches TRBD2 (5 bases). The CDR3 has 13 residues. The ends were cut back, 4 bases at V and 7 bases at J, with 13 bases in the middle. Germline loops: CDR1 KGHDR, CDR2 SFDVKD. The CDR3 sequence: CATSDPGGDEQYF. DNA for the CDR3: TGTGCCACCAGTGACCCTGGAGGCGATGAGCAGTACTTC.

CDR3: CASSQDGSLDGDTQYF. The CDR3 nucleotides read TGTGCCAGCAGCCAAGACGGGAGTCTCGATGGGGATACGCAGTATTTT. This chain connects TRBV14 to TRBJ2-3; possible D gene TRBD2, 6 bases. The CDR3 has 16 residues. Germline loops: CDR1 SGHDN, CDR2 FVKESK. V shed 0 bases and J shed 6 bases, with 16 bases lying between them.

The chain carries TRBV20-1 and TRBJ1-2; D ambiguous. Germline loops: CDR1 DFQATT, CDR2 SNEGSKA (reference sequence). V shed 1 base and J shed 8 bases, with 11 bases lying between them. The CDR3 has 12 residues. The CDR3 here is CSARGVLGGYTF. CDR3 nucleotides: TGCAGTGCTAGAGGTGTCCTCGGCGGCTACACCTTC.

The chain couples TRBV3-1 to TRBJ2-1, with D tentatively TRBD2 (6 bases). The length of the CDR3 is 15 residues. Germline CDR1 LGHDT, CDR2 YNNKEL (reference sequence). The ends were cut back, 1 base at V and 8 bases at J, with 15 bases in the middle. The CDR3 region has the DNA TGTGCCAGCAGCCAAGGGTGGGGGGAAAGGCATGAGCAGTTCTTC. Translation gives CASSQGWGERHEQFF.

This clonotype has a handful of counts. The chain uses TRBV6-2 or TRBV6-3 and TRBJ2-5, with 8 positions matching TRBD2. This CDR3 is 15 amino acids long. V trimming: 4 bases; J trimming: 5 bases; junction bases outside the gene matches: 9. CDR1 and CDR2 (germline): MNHEY, SVGEGT. CDR3 coding DNA: TGTGCCAGCAGTTCACGAAGCGGGAGATATGAGACCCAGTACTTC. It codes for CASSSRSGRYETQYF.